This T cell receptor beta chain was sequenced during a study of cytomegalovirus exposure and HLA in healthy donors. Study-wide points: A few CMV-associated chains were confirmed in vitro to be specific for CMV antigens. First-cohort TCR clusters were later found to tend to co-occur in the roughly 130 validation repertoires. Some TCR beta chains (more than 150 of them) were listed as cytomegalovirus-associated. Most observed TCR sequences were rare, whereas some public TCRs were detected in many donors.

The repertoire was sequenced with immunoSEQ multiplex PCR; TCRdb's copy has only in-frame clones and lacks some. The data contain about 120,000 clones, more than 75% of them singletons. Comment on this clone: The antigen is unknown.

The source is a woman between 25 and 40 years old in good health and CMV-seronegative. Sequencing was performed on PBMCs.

The CDR3 protein is CASSNPVGYNEQFF. The CDR3 DNA reads TGCGCCAGCAGCAACCCGGTCGGTTACAATGAGCAGTTCTTC. The chain carries TRBV5-1 and TRBJ2-1; no clear D. CDR1 and CDR2 (germline): SGHRS, YFSETQ. CDR3 length equals 14 residues. The germline V and J ends were trimmed by 4 bases and 4 bases, with 12 bases remaining between them.